A single TCR beta chain is shown here with its context. This sample stems from a study of blood T cell repertoires in COVID-19. For the study at large: PBMCs, B-cell-depleted T cells, or T cells provided the cDNA or gDNA that made up the material.

Followed over time, Seattle patients had been enrolled while infection was active. CDR1 and CDR2 (germline): SNHLY, FYNNEI. V lost 6 bases to trimming and J lost 0 bases; unmatched junction nucleotides: 3. The CDR3 is 14 amino acids. Study processing details: Researchers report that nucleated cell counts were estimated from reference gene primer amplification. TCRdb's copy holds only in-frame clones and misses some; the assay was immunoSEQ multiplex PCR. V, J and clone size are those of that table, while D and trimming were read from the DNA. The sample includes over 150,000 clones, around 90% of them seen just once.

The sequencing sample was made of peripheral blood. This chain links TRBV2 with TRBJ2-7; 9 bases match TRBD1. This receptor was obtained from a woman aged 80 or over with COVID-19, enrolled during active disease. CDR3 sequence reads: CASREQGASYEQYF. CDR3 in DNA: TGTGCCAGCAGGGAACAGGGGGCCTCCTACGAGCAGTACTTC.